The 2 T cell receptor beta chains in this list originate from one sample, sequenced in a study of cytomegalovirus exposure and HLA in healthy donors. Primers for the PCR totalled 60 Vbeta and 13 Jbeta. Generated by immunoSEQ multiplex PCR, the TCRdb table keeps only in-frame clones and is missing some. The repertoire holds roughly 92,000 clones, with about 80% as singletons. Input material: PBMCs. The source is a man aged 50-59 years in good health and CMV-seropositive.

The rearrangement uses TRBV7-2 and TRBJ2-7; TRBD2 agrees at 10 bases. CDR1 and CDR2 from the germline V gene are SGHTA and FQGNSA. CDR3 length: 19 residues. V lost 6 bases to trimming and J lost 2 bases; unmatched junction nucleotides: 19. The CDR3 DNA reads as TGTGCCAGCAGACGGACTAGCGGTTCGAGGTGGGGAGGGACCTACGAGCAGTACTTC. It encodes CASRRTSGSRWGGTYEQYF.

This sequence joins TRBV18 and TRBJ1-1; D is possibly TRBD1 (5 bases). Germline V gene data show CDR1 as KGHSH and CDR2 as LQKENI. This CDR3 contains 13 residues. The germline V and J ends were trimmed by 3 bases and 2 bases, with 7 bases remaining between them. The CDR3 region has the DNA TGTGCCAGCTCACCGGGGGGAAACACTGAAGCTTTCTTT. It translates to CASSPGGNTEAFF.